Shown below are 18 T cell receptor beta chains from a single sample sequenced in a study of T cell responses to AZD1222 COVID-19 vaccine. Sequenced by immunoSEQ multiplex PCR; TCRdb stores in-frame clones only, minus some. Seen here are some 170,000 clones, approximately 94% observed once, and the top ten hold roughly 5.5%. This material consisted of peripheral blood, taken 28 days after the second AZD1222 dose. The receptors were gathered from an adult who received the AZD1222 COVID-19 vaccine.

The V call is TRBV28, the J call TRBJ2-1, with D possibly being TRBD2 (6 bases). This CDR3 has 15 residues. Deletions cut 2 bases from V and 0 bases from J, with 8 bases between. Germline CDR1 and CDR2: MDHEN and SYDVKM. The CDR3 loop is CASSLLTSSYNEQFF. CDR3 sequence (DNA): TGTGCCAGCAGTTTACTGACTAGCTCCTACAATGAGCAGTTCTTC.

This chain uses TRBV28 with TRBJ2-1; 13 bases are a match to TRBD2. Per the germline V gene, CDR1 is MDHEN and CDR2 is SYDVKM. V dropped 6 bases and J dropped 3; count of bases not matched to a gene: 5. The CDR3 is made up of 16 amino acids. The CDR3 loop reads CASSRLAGGLYNEQFF. CDR3 sequence (DNA): TGTGCCAGCAGCAGACTAGCGGGAGGCCTCTACAATGAGCAGTTCTTC.

The chain carries TRBV11-3 and TRBJ2-3, with a weak D call TRBD1 (6 bases). V lost 6 bases to trimming and J lost 2 bases, with 15 bases between them. This CDR3 contains 15 residues. The V gene's germline CDR1 is SGHNT and CDR2 YENEEA. CDR3 sequence reads: CASSIQGAITDTQYF. In DNA form, the CDR3 reads TGTGCCAGCAGTATACAGGGAGCAATCACAGATACGCAGTATTTT.

The rearrangement joins TRBV21-1 to TRBJ2-7; the D call of TRBD2 is as the table states it, not checked on the DNA. TRBV21-1 is given as a pseudogene. There are 17 residues in the CDR3. In nucleotides, the CDR3 is TGTGCCAGCAGCAAAGCCCGACCGGGTTTCTCTAGGAACGAGCAGTACTTC. This encodes CASSKARPGFSRNEQYF.

This CDR3 is CAWSVLAGGETQYF. CDR3 nucleotides: TGTGCCTGGAGTGTGCTCGCGGGAGGGGAGACCCAGTACTTC. The chain has TRBV30 and TRBJ2-5; 9 positions agree with TRBD2. The junction had 4 bases not matched to a gene; V was cut back by 0 bases and J by 5 bases. In germline, CDR1 is GTSNPN, CDR2 SVGIG (reference sequence). The CDR3 is 14 amino acids.

V usage is TRBV5-1 and J usage is TRBJ2-7, with TRBD1 identical over 9 bases. V was pared by 2 bases and J by 3 bases, with 3 bases of the junction left unmatched. The CDR3 is made up of 14 amino acids. Germline assignment: CDR1 SGHRS and CDR2 YFSETQ. CDR3 loop: CASSLSTGGYEQYF. The CDR3 bases are TGCGCCAGCAGCTTATCGACAGGGGGCTACGAGCAGTACTTC.

The chain carries TRBV7-6 and TRBJ1-1; no clear D gene. Germline V gene data show CDR1 as SGHVS and CDR2 as FNYEAQ. The CDR3 contains 13 residues. V dropped 4 bases and J dropped 3 bases, with 9 bases sitting between them. CDR3 sequence: CASSSQPYTEAFF. The DNA for the CDR3 is TGTGCCAGCAGCTCGCAACCCTACACTGAAGCTTTCTTT.

Only one count was recorded for this clone. This chain links TRBV9 with TRBJ1-2, with D possibly being TRBD1 (5 bases). V lost 4 bases, J lost 4 bases, and 14 bases lay in between. The CDR3 length is 14 residues. Germline-derived CDR1 and CDR2 are SGDLS and YYNGEE. The CDR3 nucleotides are TGTGCCAGCAGCCCGAGTTGGGGGTCCTATGGCTACACCTTC. Its protein is CASSPSWGSYGYTF.

The J gene is TRBJ2-7, the V gene TRBV18; 11 bases fit TRBD2. CDR1 and CDR2 (germline): KGHSH, LQKENI. This CDR3 contains 18 residues. V lost 5 bases to trimming and J lost 5 bases; unmatched junction nucleotides: 17. CDR3 DNA: TGTGCCAGCTCAACACTAGCGGGAGTTAACTCCTCCGGCAACGAGCAGTACTTC. Translated, it gives CASSTLAGVNSSGNEQYF.

This chain uses TRBV28 with TRBJ2-3; D is unclear. In germline, CDR1 is MDHEN, CDR2 SYDVKM. The CDR3 runs to 9 residues. Trimming shortened V by 3 bases and J by 14 bases, and 6 bases separated the two germline ends. The CDR3 protein is CASSLNGYF. The CDR3 DNA sequence: TGTGCCAGCAGTTTGAACGGGTATTTT. Full variable domain (rest looked up from reference TRBV28 and TRBJ2-3): DVKVTQSSRYLVKRTGEKVFLECVQDMDHENMFWYRQDPGLGLRLIYFSYDVKMKEKGDIPEGYSVSREKKERFSLILESASTNQTSMYLCASSLNGYFGPGTRLTVL.

This clone was seen just once. The rearrangement links TRBV28 to TRBJ2-7; possibly TRBD2 for D (6 bases). Looked up from germline, CDR1 is MDHEN and CDR2 is SYDVKM. The V end lost 5 bases, the J end lost 3 bases, and 17 bases lay between the germline ends. The length of the CDR3 is 15 residues. CDR3 nucleotides: TGTGCCAGCAGTCAATCGGGCGGGGATATCTACGAGCAGTACTTC. It translates to CASSQSGGDIYEQYF.

The chain has TRBV5-1 and TRBJ2-2; D is possibly TRBD1 (6 bases). V shed 5 bases and J shed 1 base, with 6 bases lying between them. Per germline, CDR1 SGHRS and CDR2 YFSETQ. The CDR3 runs 13 residues. The CDR3 region is CASRQGNTGELFF. CDR3 sequence (DNA): TGCGCCAGCAGACAGGGGAACACCGGGGAGCTGTTTTTT.

In DNA, the CDR3 is TGTGCCAGCAGACACATTCAGGGGAGAGCCTACGAGCAGTACTTC. Translated, it gives CASRHIQGRAYEQYF. The rearrangement links TRBV11-2 to TRBJ2-7, with D perhaps matching TRBD1 (6 bases). Trimming shortened V by 6 bases and J by 2 bases, and 17 bases separated the two germline ends. Looked up from germline, CDR1 is SGHAT and CDR2 is FQNNGV. The CDR3 sequence is 15 residues long.

V is TRBV27 and J is TRBJ2-7; D might be TRBD2 (6 bases). The germline gives CDR1 MNHEY, CDR2 SMNVEV (reference sequence). Trimming shortened V by 4 bases and J by 0 bases, and 10 bases separated the two germline ends. CDR3 length: 14 residues. This chain's CDR3 is CASSSARGSYEQYF. CDR3 nucleotide sequence: TGTGCCAGCAGTTCTGCGCGGGGCTCCTACGAGCAGTACTTC.

The sample holds a few counts of this clone. The chain couples TRBV6-5 to TRBJ2-2, with D possibly being TRBD2 (6 bases). The germline CDR1 and CDR2 sequences are MNHEY and SVGAGI. The CDR3 spans 15 residues. V gave up 7 bases and J gave up 4 bases, with 16 bases separating them. CDR3 loop: CASTPVGGTTGELFF. In DNA, the CDR3 is TGTGCCAGCACTCCGGTGGGAGGAACCACCGGGGAGCTGTTTTTT.

This clone was seen once. J is TRBJ2-1 and V is TRBV7-8; 12 positions match TRBD2. Germline assignment: CDR1 SGHVS and CDR2 FQNEAQ. J was trimmed by 6 bases and V by 1 base; bases with no gene match: 4. The CDR3 extends over 16 amino acids. CDR3 nucleotides: TGTGCCAGCAGCTTAGTCTGGACTAGCGGGATCAATGAGCAGTTCTTC. Encoded protein: CASSLVWTSGINEQFF.

This chain uses TRBV11-1 with TRBJ2-1; 8 nucleotides line up with TRBD2. The trim removed 1 base at V and 9 bases at J, leaving 8 bases unmatched. Germline CDR1 reads SGHAT; CDR2 reads FQDESV (reference sequence). CDR3 length equals 15 residues. The CDR3 loop is CASSLEVTSGTEQFF. In DNA form, the CDR3 reads TGTGCCAGCAGCTTAGAGGTTACTAGCGGTACTGAGCAGTTCTTC.

The chain is built from TRBV13 and TRBJ2-7; TRBD1 aligns across 7 bases. Germline CDR1 PRHDT, CDR2 FYEKMQ (reference sequence). This CDR3 has 20 amino acids. V gave up 0 bases and J gave up 2 bases; unmatched junction bases: 19. The CDR3 is CASSLGQGGGIRKKAYEQYF. In nucleotides, the CDR3 is TGTGCCAGCAGCTTAGGCCAAGGGGGCGGAATAAGGAAGAAAGCCTACGAGCAGTACTTC.